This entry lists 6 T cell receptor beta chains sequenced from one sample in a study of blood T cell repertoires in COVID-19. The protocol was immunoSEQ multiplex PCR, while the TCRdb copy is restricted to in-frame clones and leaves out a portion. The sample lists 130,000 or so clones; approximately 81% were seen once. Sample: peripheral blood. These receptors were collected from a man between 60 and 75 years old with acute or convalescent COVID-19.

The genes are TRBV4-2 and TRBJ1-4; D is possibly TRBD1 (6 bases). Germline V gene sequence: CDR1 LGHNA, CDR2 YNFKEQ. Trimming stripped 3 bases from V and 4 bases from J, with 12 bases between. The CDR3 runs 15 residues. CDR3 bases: TGTGCCAGCAGCCAGGGGAACAGGGATAATGAAAAACTGTTTTTT. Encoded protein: CASSQGNRDNEKLFF.

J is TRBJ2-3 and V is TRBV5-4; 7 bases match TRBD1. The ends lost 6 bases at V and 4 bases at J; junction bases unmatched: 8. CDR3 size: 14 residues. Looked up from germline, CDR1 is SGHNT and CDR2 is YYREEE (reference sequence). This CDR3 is CASNRDSAPDTQYF. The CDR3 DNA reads TGTGCCAGCAACCGGGACAGCGCTCCAGATACGCAGTATTTT.

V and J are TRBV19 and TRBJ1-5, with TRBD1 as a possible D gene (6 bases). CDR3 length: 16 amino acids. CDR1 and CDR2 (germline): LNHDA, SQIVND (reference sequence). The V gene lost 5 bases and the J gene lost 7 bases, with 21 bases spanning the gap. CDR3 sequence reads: CASSPDPRGGNQPQHF. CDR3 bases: TGTGCCAGTAGTCCGGACCCTCGAGGGGGAAACCAGCCCCAGCATTTT.

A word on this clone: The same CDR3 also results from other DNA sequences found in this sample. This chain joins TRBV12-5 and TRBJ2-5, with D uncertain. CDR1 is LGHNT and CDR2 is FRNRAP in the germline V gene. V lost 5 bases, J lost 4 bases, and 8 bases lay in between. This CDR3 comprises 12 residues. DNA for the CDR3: TGTGCTAGTGGTCCCGGAGCAGAGACCCAGTACTTC. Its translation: CASGPGAETQYF.

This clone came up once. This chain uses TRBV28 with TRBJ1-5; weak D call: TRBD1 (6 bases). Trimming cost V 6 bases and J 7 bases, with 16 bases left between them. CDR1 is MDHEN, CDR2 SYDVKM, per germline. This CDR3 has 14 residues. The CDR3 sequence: CASSSNYRDQPQHF. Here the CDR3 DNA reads TGTGCCAGCAGCTCGAACTACAGGGACCAGCCCCAGCATTTT.

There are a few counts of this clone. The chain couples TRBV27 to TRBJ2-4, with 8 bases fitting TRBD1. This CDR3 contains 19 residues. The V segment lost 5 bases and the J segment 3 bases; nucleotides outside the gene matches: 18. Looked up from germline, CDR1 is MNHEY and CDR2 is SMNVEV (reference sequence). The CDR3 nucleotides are TGTGCCAGCAGTCCTGGACCCAGACAGGGGAGATTGGGCAAAAACATTCAGTACTTC. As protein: CASSPGPRQGRLGKNIQYF.